This is a list of T cell receptor beta chains from one sample in a study of cytotoxic CD8 clonotypes in ibrutinib-treated CLL. This table comes from immunoSEQ multiplex PCR, and its TCRdb copy is limited to in-frame clones, with some not included. Here the sample spans some 150,000 clones, about 80% being singletons. Specimen: PBMCs, collected after 12 months of ibrutinib treatment. The origin of the receptors is a human donor with chronic lymphocytic leukemia. The CDR3 runs from the conserved cysteine through the conserved F or W. The D gene is left open where the match is weak. Part of the rows lack a size; the others show once, few, many or a class for expanded clones.

TRBJ1-1 | TRBV9 | NA | NA | TGTGCCAGCAGCGAAGAGGGGGGAGGCACTGAAGCTTTCTTT | CASSEEGGGTEAFF
TRBJ1-2 | TRBV9 | TRBD1 | NA | TGTGCCAGCAGGAGGACAGGGGCCATCTATGGCTACACCTTC | CASRRTGAIYGYTF
TRBJ1-1 | TRBV6-5 | NA | NA | TGTGCCAGCAGTTACTCGAAGAACACTGAAGCTTTCTTT | CASSYSKNTEAFF
TRBJ1-1 | TRBV7-3 | NA | NA | TGTGCCAGCAGCTTAACTTCGGGGCGCGATGAAGCTTTCTTT | CASSLTSGRDEAFF
TRBJ2-2 | TRBV19 | TRBD1 | NA | TGTGCCAGTAGTATGGAGGCAGGGGGCGCTGACACCGGGGAGCTGTTTTTT | CASSMEAGGADTGELFF
TRBJ1-3 | TRBV6-5 | NA | few | TGTGCCAGCAGTTACGACAGGACCCTCTCTGGAAACACCATATATTTT | CASSYDRTLSGNTIYF
TRBJ2-5 | TRBV7-2 | NA | NA | TGTGCCAGCAGCTCTCTAAGTAACGGGAGAGAGACCCAGTACTTC | CASSSLSNGRETQYF
TRBJ2-3 | TRBV5-4 | NA | NA | TGTGCCAGCAGCTCACCGGGACAAACAGATACGCAGTATTTT | CASSSPGQTDTQYF
TRBJ2-3 | TRBV14 | NA | NA | TGTGCCAGCAGCCAACAGGGCACCACAGATACGCAGTATTTT | CASSQQGTTDTQYF
TRBJ1-5 | TRBV9 | NA | once | TGTGCCAGCAGCGTAGCAGGGGTGAGCAATCAGCCCCAGCATTTT | CASSVAGVSNQPQHF
TRBJ2-7 | TRBV6-1 | NA | NA | TGTGCCAGCCGAGACCCCGGGGTGGACGAGCAGTACTTC | CASRDPGVDEQYF
TRBJ2-5 | TRBV27 | NA | NA | TGTGCCAGCAGTTTACTTGGAGACGGCGAGACCCAGTACTTC | CASSLLGDGETQYF
TRBJ1-4 | TRBV6-5 | NA | NA | TGTGCCACTTCCCGGGACATTAATGAAAAACTGTTTTTT | CATSRDINEKLFF
TRBJ2-1 | TRBV27 | TRBD2 | NA | TGTGCCAGCAGTTACGGGACTAGCGGGAGTAGTAGGTTCTTC | CASSYGTSGSSRFF
TRBJ1-1 | TRBV27 | NA | NA | TGTGCCACCGGGGGAGAGTTTAACACTGAAGCTTTCTTT | CATGGEFNTEAFF
TRBJ2-7 | TRBV2 | NA | NA | TGTGCCAGCGGGGTACTAGACTACGAGCAGTACTTC | CASGVLDYEQYF
TRBJ2-7 | TRBV9 | NA | NA | TGTGCCAGCAGCGTCGCCGGAGAGGGCTACGAGCAGTACTTC | CASSVAGEGYEQYF
TRBJ1-1 | TRBV28 | NA | few | TGTGCCAGCAGCTCTGGGTGGGAGACTGAAGCTTTCTTT | CASSSGWETEAFF
TRBJ1-2 | TRBV6-5 | TRBD1 | many | TGTGCCAGCAGATCACAGGGGACCTATGGCTACACCTTC | CASRSQGTYGYTF
TRBJ1-2 | TRBV7-9 | NA | few | TGTGCCAGCAGCTTAGTGGCAGGGGATCATGGCTACACCTTC | CASSLVAGDHGYTF
TRBJ1-1 | TRBV5-1 | TRBD1 | NA | TGCGCCAGCAGCTGGTTGACAGGGGGCGAGAACACTGAAGCTTTCTTT | CASSWLTGGENTEAFF
TRBJ2-3 | TRBV5-1 | TRBD2 | once | TGCGCCAGCAGCCAGCTAGCGGGGGGGCCTACAGATACGCAGTATTTT | CASSQLAGGPTDTQYF
TRBJ1-1 | TRBV6-6 | NA | NA | TGTGCCAGCAGTCTTAGCACTGAAGCTTTCTTT | CASSLSTEAFF
TRBJ1-1 | TRBV2 | NA | NA | TGTGCCAGCAGTGCTGAGGCAGCCAACACTGAAGCTTTCTTT | CASSAEAANTEAFF
TRBJ1-2 | TRBV6-5 | NA | once | TGTGCCAGCAGTTACGAGACATCCTATGGCTACACCTTC | CASSYETSYGYTF
TRBJ1-5 | TRBV27 | NA | NA | TGTGCCAGCGGACGCAATCAGCCCCAGCATTTT | CASGRNQPQHF
TRBJ2-7 | TRBV7-2 | TRBD1 | NA | TGTGCCAGCAGCCTTGGGACAGGAGGTGGCTACGAGCAGTACTTC | CASSLGTGGGYEQYF
TRBJ2-5 | TRBV6-7 | TRBD2 | NA | TGTGCCAGAGACGACGGACAGCCAGAGCGGGGGCTGTACCAAGAGACCCAGTACTTC | CARDDGQPERGLYQETQYF
TRBJ2-5 | TRBV6-5 | TRBD2 | NA | TGTGCCAGCAGTTATGGCTCAACGGCGGGGGAAGAGACCCAGTACTTC | CASSYGSTAGEETQYF
TRBJ2-7 | TRBV27 | TRBD1 | few | TGTGCCAGCAGTTTAGTGACCACAGGGGTTTCCTACGAGCAGTACTTC | CASSLVTTGVSYEQYF
TRBJ1-6 | TRBV25-1 | TRBD1 | NA | TGTGCCAGCAGTGTTACAGGGGGCTCCGGTTCACCCCTCCACTTT | CASSVTGGSGSPLHF
TRBJ2-7 | TRBV6-5 | NA | NA | TGTGCCAGCAGTTACCAGAGGGGTTACGAGCAGTACTTC | CASSYQRGYEQYF
TRBJ1-2 | TRBV5-4 | NA | NA | TGTGCCAGCAGCTTGTATGAAGGGCTGGCTAACTATGGCTACACCTTC | CASSLYEGLANYGYTF
TRBJ1-5 | TRBV19 | NA | many | TGTGCCAGTAGTATGTTACACGGCTCAGATCAGCCCCAGCATTTT | CASSMLHGSDQPQHF
TRBJ2-7 | TRBV19 | TRBD2 | NA | TGTGCCAGTAGTATAGCGGGAGGGCCAGGAAGTGAGCAGTACTTC | CASSIAGGPGSEQYF
TRBJ1-2 | TRBV5-1 | NA | NA | TGCGCCAGCAGCTTGGTATCGGTAAACTATGGCTACACCTTC | CASSLVSVNYGYTF
TRBJ2-3 | TRBV27 | TRBD2 | NA | TGTGCCAGCAGCCTCACCCTCAGCGGTGCGGGGGTTGGAGATACGCAGTATTTT | CASSLTLSGAGVGDTQYF
TRBJ2-3 | TRBV5-1 | NA | once | TGCGCCAGCAGCCGAGGGACGGGGAGCACAGATACGCAGTATTTT | CASSRGTGSTDTQYF
TRBJ2-1 | TRBV19 | NA | NA | TGTGCCAGTAGTACCCAAGGGGGAGCGTACAATGAGCAGTTCTTC | CASSTQGGAYNEQFF
TRBJ2-3 | TRBV9 | NA | NA | TGTGCCAGCAGCTCCCGCTTAACCGACACGCAGTATTTT | CASSSRLTDTQYF
TRBJ2-2 | TRBV11-3 | NA | NA | TGTGCCAGCAGCTATTTGTGTTTTGGGGCCGGGGAGGACACCGGGGAGCTGTTTTTT | CASSYLCFGAGEDTGELFF
TRBJ1-2 | TRBV10-3 | NA | NA | TGTGCCATCAGTGAGTCAGAAGTTAGCTACACCTTC | CAISESEVSYTF
TRBJ1-2 | TRBV11-2 | TRBD1 | NA | TGTGCCAGCAGCTTAGACGCCGCGACAGGGGGCGGTGGCTACACCTTC | CASSLDAATGGGGYTF
TRBJ1-5 | TRBV6-5 | TRBD1 | NA | TGTGCCAGCAGTTCCGGACAGGGCGGTCCTCAGCCCCAGCATTTT | CASSSGQGGPQPQHF
TRBJ2-3 | TRBV11-3 | NA | once | TGTGCCAGCAGCTTAGTACGGGTGACAGATACGCAGTATTTT | CASSLVRVTDTQYF
TRBJ2-1 | TRBV9 | TRBD2 | once | TGTGCCAGCAGCGTTAGCGGGAGCTCCTACAATGAGCAGTTCTTC | CASSVSGSSYNEQFF
TRBJ2-1 | TRBV7-2 | NA | NA | TGTGCCAGCAGCTTACTTTTCAATGAGCAGTTCTTC | CASSLLFNEQFF
TRBJ1-3 | TRBV25-1 | NA | NA | TGTGCCAGCAGTGAAGTTGGGAGGGGGACTGGAAACACCATATATTTT | CASSEVGRGTGNTIYF
TRBJ2-7 | TRBV5-4 | TRBD1 | NA | TGTGCCAGCAGCCCACTGGGGACAGGGGTTTCCTACGAGCAGTACTTC | CASSPLGTGVSYEQYF
TRBJ1-4 | TRBV5-3 | NA | NA | TGTGCCAGCAGCTTGGTGGGGAATGAAAAACTGTTTTTT | CASSLVGNEKLFF
TRBJ2-3 | TRBV6-5 | NA | once | TGTGCCAGCAGTCCCGCGGGGTTGGCAGATACGCAGTATTTT | CASSPAGLADTQYF
TRBJ1-3 | TRBV9 | NA | few | TGTGCCAGCAGCACAGGAAACACCATATATTTT | CASSTGNTIYF
TRBJ1-6 | TRBV6-5 | NA | once | TGTGCCAGCAGCGCAGGCTACAATTCACCCCTCCACTTT | CASSAGYNSPLHF
TRBJ2-7 | TRBV6-5 | NA | NA | TGTGCCAGCAGTTACTCACAGGGTGATAACTACGAGCAGTACTTC | CASSYSQGDNYEQYF
TRBJ2-3 | TRBV2 | NA | NA | TGTGCCAGCGAAGGGGAGACAGATACGCAGTATTTT | CASEGETDTQYF